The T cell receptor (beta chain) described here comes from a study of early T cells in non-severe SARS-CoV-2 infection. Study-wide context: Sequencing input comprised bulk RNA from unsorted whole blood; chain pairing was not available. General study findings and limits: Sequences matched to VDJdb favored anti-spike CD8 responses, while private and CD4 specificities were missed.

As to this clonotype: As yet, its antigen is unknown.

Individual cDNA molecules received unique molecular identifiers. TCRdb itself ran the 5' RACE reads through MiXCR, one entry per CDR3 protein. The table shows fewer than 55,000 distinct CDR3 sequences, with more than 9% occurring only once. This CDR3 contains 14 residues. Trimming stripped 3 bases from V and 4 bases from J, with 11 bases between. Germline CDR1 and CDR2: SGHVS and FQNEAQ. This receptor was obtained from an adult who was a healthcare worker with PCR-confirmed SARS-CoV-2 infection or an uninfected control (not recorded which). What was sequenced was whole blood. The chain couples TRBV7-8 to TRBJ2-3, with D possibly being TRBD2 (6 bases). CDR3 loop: CASSLWRDADTQYF. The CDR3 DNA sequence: TGTGCCAGCAGCTTGTGGCGGGACGCAGATACGCAGTATTTT. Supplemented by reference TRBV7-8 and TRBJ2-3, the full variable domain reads GAGVSQSPRYKVAKRGQDVALRCDPISGHVSLFWYQQALGQGPEFLTYFQNEAQLDKSGLPSDRFFAERPEGSVSTLKIQRTQQEDSAVYLCASSLWRDADTQYFGPGTRLTVL.